The clone carrying this T cell receptor beta chain was counted many times. Its specificity is not known. This entry belongs to a study of T-cell reconstitution after alpha-beta-depleted transplantation in children. Unique molecular identifiers were incorporated when the TCRbeta library was constructed. Each CDR3 protein is one row after TCRdb ran MiXCR on the PCR reads. Here the sample spans roughly 300,000 distinct CDR3 sequences, 9.5% to 13% being singletons. Overall study results and limits: It was surviving recipient T cells and thymic progenitors that gave some patients high TCRbeta diversity at day 60. When one year had passed after transplant, most T-cell counts and diversity came from newly produced T cells. At around two months after transplant, the alpha-beta T cells were reportedly derived from several hundred expanded clones that came from non-depleted graft cells.

The clonotype originates from a male patient between 2 and 10 years old who had a stem cell transplant for chronic granulomatous disease, so the T cells may come from the graft donor. The sample in question was peripheral blood, obtained 180 days after TCRalphabeta/CD19-depleted stem cell transplant.

The CDR3 here is CASSPPGWGAGNEQFF. CDR3 nucleotide sequence: TGTGCCAGCAGCCCACCCGGGTGGGGGGCTGGCAATGAGCAGTTCTTC. The chain uses TRBV11-1 and TRBJ2-1, with D possibly called TRBD1 or TRBD2 (6 bases each). This CDR3 is built from 16 residues. The V gene lost 5 bases and the J gene lost 6 bases, with 20 bases spanning the gap. The V gene's germline CDR1 is SGHAT and CDR2 FQDESV (reference sequence).